This TCR beta chain came from a study of blood T cell repertoires in COVID-19. In germline, CDR1 is KGHSH, CDR2 LQKENI. Trimming pared 6 bases from V and 0 bases from J, leaving 16 bases between. This CDR3 comprises 16 residues. Produced via immunoSEQ multiplex PCR; TCRdb's table is partial and in-frame only. Of 90,000 to 120,000 clones in the sample, roughly 85% were seen once. This rearrangement joins TRBV18 to TRBJ2-3; maybe TRBD1 (6 bases). The sequencing sample was made of peripheral blood. The receptor was derived from a human donor in a cohort sampled during active COVID-19. In DNA form, the CDR3 reads TGTGCCAGCTCCCTCATTGGGGGCCCTAGCACAGATACGCAGTATTTT. This gives the protein CASSLIGGPSTDTQYF.